The 10 T cell receptor beta chains presented below share a single source sample, sequenced in a study of CD8+ T cells in alopecia areata. Extraction of RNA preceded its reverse transcription into cDNA, which served as the sequencing template. Some clones are missing from TCRdb's copy, which holds only in-frame ones; the method was immunoSEQ multiplex PCR. The data contain about 270,000 clones, roughly 60% of them singletons. Treatment described: oral pan-JAK inhibitor, 5-10 mg twice daily. The specimen was CD4+ T cells sorted from blood, collected around week 54, from a patient treated with tofacitinib. The receptors stem from a human donor with alopecia areata.

The chain couples TRBV11-2 to TRBJ2-3; D gene ambiguous. The CDR3 is made up of 15 amino acids. V lost 5 bases and J 4 bases, leaving 16 bases between the germline ends. CDR1 and CDR2 from the germline V gene are SGHAT and FQNNGV. The CDR3 reads CASSPGDKLADTQYF. Written as DNA, the CDR3 is TGTGCCAGCAGCCCAGGCGATAAACTGGCAGATACGCAGTATTTT.

The chain carries TRBV9 and TRBJ1-6; D perhaps matches TRBD1 (6 bases). The germline V and J ends were trimmed by 2 bases and 4 bases, with 19 bases remaining between them. Looked up from germline, CDR1 is SGDLS and CDR2 is YYNGEE. The CDR3 spans 18 residues. Here the CDR3 reads CASSVDVGGGQYNSPLHF. DNA of the CDR3: TGTGCCAGCAGCGTTGACGTAGGCGGGGGGCAATATAATTCACCCCTCCACTTT.

This clone was counted at least ten times. The chain uses TRBV10-3 and TRBJ1-2; D may be TRBD1 (6 bases). The V end was cut by 4 bases, the J end by 8 bases, with 17 bases between. Germline V lookup: CDR1 ENHRY, CDR2 SYGVKD. The CDR3 has 14 amino acids. The CDR3 DNA reads TGTGCCATCAGTGGGGACACCGCAAACGGGGGCTACACCTTC. It codes for CAISGDTANGGYTF.

In regard to this clone: One end of the junction is discordant with germline, which a read error may explain. The rearrangement uses TRBV7-7 and TRBJ2-5; 8 nucleotides line up with TRBD2. The CDR3 is made up of 15 amino acids. In germline, CDR1 is SSHAT, CDR2 FNYEAQ (reference sequence). This chain's CDR3 is CASSLSGAVQETQYF. The DNA for the CDR3 is TGTGCTAGCAGCCTTAGCGGGGCCGTCCAAGAGACCCAGTACTTC. Together with reference TRBV7-7 and TRBJ2-5, the CDR3 gives the full variable domain: GAGVSQSPRYKVTKRGQDVTLRCDPISSHATLYWYQQALGQGPEFLTYFNYEAQPDKSGLPSDRFSAERPEGSISTLTIQRTEQRDSAMYRCASSLSGAVQETQYFGPGTRLLVL.

This clone was seen more than once but under ten times. The chain couples TRBV7-3 to TRBJ1-6, with 11 nucleotides matching TRBD1. V was pared by 3 bases and J by 10 bases, with 2 bases of the junction left unmatched. This CDR3 has 14 residues. CDR1 SGHTA and CDR2 FQGTGA come from the germline V gene. The chain's CDR3 is CASSFGTGGSPLHF. In DNA form, the CDR3 reads TGTGCCAGCAGCTTCGGGACAGGGGGATCACCCCTCCACTTT. The full variable domain, with the rest looked up from reference TRBV7-3 and TRBJ1-6, is GAGVSQTPSNKVTEKGKYVELRCDPISGHTALYWYRQSLGQGPEFLIYFQGTGAADDSGLPNDRFFAVRPEGSVSTLKIQRTERGDSAVYLCASSFGTGGSPLHFGNGTRLTVT.

This clone was recorded a few times. This chain links TRBV7-9 with TRBJ2-5; TRBD1 agrees at 9 bases. Germline V gene lookup returns CDR1 SEHNR and CDR2 FQNEAQ (reference sequence). Losses at the gene ends were 8 bases for V and 5 bases for J; bases not matched to a gene: 3. The CDR3 covers 12 residues. As DNA, the CDR3 is TGTGCCAGCTCCGGACAGGGGGAGACCCAGTACTTC. This sequence encodes CASSGQGETQYF.

The chain uses TRBV30 and TRBJ1-5; tentative D call: TRBD1 (5 bases). This CDR3 contains 14 residues. Trimming shortened V by 3 bases and J by 8 bases, and 17 bases separated the two germline ends. Germline V lookup: CDR1 GTSNPN, CDR2 SVGIG (reference sequence). The CDR3 sequence is CAWSIGTSQEPQHF. The CDR3 nucleotides read TGTGCCTGGAGCATCGGGACGTCGCAAGAGCCCCAGCATTTT.

Points on this clone: This CDR3 is also generated by other DNA sequences in the sample. The chain is built from TRBV2 and TRBJ1-6; perhaps TRBD1 as D (6 bases). V lost 1 base to trimming and J lost 9 bases, with 10 bases between them. CDR3 length: 14 amino acids. Germline V lookup: CDR1 SNHLY, CDR2 FYNNEI. CDR3 nucleotide sequence: TGTGCCAGCAGTGAAGACAGGGCAGGTTCACCCCTCCACTTT. Its translation is CASSEDRAGSPLHF.

V usage is TRBV29-1 and J usage is TRBJ2-5; 7 nucleotides agree with TRBD1. The V gene end was trimmed by 7 bases and the J gene end by 6 bases; junction bases not matched to a gene: 8. Germline lookup yields CDR1 SQVTM and CDR2 ANQGSEA. The CDR3 runs 12 residues. The CDR3 region is CSAQWGQQTQYF. DNA of the CDR3: TGCAGCGCCCAATGGGGACAGCAGACCCAGTACTTC.

CDR3 nucleotide sequence: TGTGCCTGGAGGACAGGGCCGTGGGCTTTCTTT. It yields the protein CAWRTGPWAFF. The chain carries TRBV30 and TRBJ1-1; TRBD1 matches at 7 bases. This CDR3 has 11 residues. CDR1 is GTSNPN, CDR2 SVGIG, per germline (reference sequence). V lost 3 bases, J lost 11 bases, and 6 bases stayed unmatched.